This entry features one T cell receptor (beta chain) sequence. Its antigen is currently not known. No much larger clonotype is one base removed from it; base qualities were not supplied. The immunoSEQ v3 hsTCRB kit was used to amplify TCR beta CDR3 regions from genomic DNA through bias-controlled multiplex PCR. TCR libraries were sequenced on an Illumina NextSeq 500 to approximately 2 million read pairs for survey level or 5-6 million for deep level. On the authors' methods: V, D and J genes were assigned, non-productive sequences were removed, and clonality was reported by immunoSEQ Analyzer software. To compare repertoires between infused TIL and blood, productive Simpson clonality was used along with the Morisita overlap index of productive TRB rearrangements. TCRdb took this table from immuneACCESS and kept in-frame rearrangements with V and J called. Such tables lack part of the clones; where checked against another copy, unresolved V genes explain under half of the gap, and the rest is unexplained. V, J and clone size derive from that table, while D and trimming were established from the DNA sequence. The sample table records about 95,000 clones; 65% of these occur just once. About a tenth of the sample lies in the top ten.

The CDR3 sequence holds 16 residues, the cysteine and phenylalanine included. Kept here is only the CDR3 DNA, which spans 48 bases and is read in frame from base 1. The germline ends are 17 bases apart after V is trimmed by 4 bases and J by 2 bases. The germline V gene (reference sequence) gives CDR1 as SGHNT and CDR2 as YYREEE. Per the publication, the time point label means: pre-treatment sample, taken before nivolumab and TIL therapy. Excised metastases, mostly pleural nodules or supraclavicular lymph nodes, were used as baseline tumor samples and were taken from the same resection from which TIL were grown. Before any PD-1/PD-L1 blockade was given, tumors were harvested, nivolumab was then administered, and patients who progressed went on to receive lymphodepletion, an infusion of expanded TIL, and IL-2. Adults with stage 4 NSCLC were enrolled from late 2017 to January 2020 in a dual-center phase I trial. Samples came from a single-arm, open-label phase I trial of tumor-infiltrating lymphocyte therapy with nivolumab in advanced non-small cell lung cancer. Parts of each resected tumor were snap-frozen in liquid nitrogen and kept at -80 degrees C. Using laser-capture macrodissection, tumor regions of interest were selected on H&E sections, then pulverized into approximately 16 mg aliquots and extracted using Qiagen Allprep kits.

The data originate from a study of TIL therapy for anti-PD-1-resistant metastatic lung cancer (dated by TCRdb to the early 2020s). Turning to the overall study: A median age of roughly 55 years (range about 38-75) and a median tumor PD-L1 proportion score of about 5.4% were recorded among enrolled patients. T cell receptor beta sequencing of tumor and peripheral blood served to follow clonotypes across the tumor, the expanded TIL product, and serial blood samples. Across the cohort, whole-exome sequencing showed a median non-synonymous tumor mutation burden of 1.5 mutations per megabase. Most of the cohort had lung adenocarcinoma, four tumors were EGFR-mutant and two were ALK-rearranged, and half of the patients were current or former smokers.

General findings and caveats noted by the study authors: Clonal turnover during TIL culture was high, and many clones enriched in the product were not detected in the baseline tumor, suggesting clonal contraction rather than faithful expansion. Higher clonality and lower diversity were observed in expanded TIL cultures than in baseline intratumoral T cells (median clonality 6% vs 31%, p < 0.0001). The cohort was highly selected, with more treatment-naive, never-smoker and oncogene-addicted patients than typical, limiting generalizability. The study protocol defined all tumor marker inferences as exploratory.

The receptor's source is a person aged 25-79 years with non-small cell lung cancer. The starting material was tumor tissue, obtained at baseline. In this chain, TRBV5-4 is recombined with TRBJ2-3, with the D gene too uncertain to name. CDR3 reads: CASSAVDRRNTDTQYF. The DNA is TGTGCCAGCAGCGCCGTCGATAGACGAAACACAGATACGCAGTATTTT.